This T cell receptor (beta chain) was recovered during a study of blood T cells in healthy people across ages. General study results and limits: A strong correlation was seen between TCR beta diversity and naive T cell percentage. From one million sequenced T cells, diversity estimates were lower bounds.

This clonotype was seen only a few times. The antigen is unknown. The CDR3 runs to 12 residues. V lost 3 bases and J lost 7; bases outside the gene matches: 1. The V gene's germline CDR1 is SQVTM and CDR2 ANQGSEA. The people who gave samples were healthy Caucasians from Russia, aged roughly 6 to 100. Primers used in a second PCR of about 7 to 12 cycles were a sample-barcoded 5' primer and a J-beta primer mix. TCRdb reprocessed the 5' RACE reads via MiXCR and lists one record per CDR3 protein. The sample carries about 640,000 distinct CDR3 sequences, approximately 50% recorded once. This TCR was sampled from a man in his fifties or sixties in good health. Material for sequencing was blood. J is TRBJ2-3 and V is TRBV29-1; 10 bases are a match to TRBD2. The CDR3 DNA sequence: TGCAGCGTTGAGGGACTAGCGTATACGCAGTATTTT. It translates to CSVEGLAYTQYF.